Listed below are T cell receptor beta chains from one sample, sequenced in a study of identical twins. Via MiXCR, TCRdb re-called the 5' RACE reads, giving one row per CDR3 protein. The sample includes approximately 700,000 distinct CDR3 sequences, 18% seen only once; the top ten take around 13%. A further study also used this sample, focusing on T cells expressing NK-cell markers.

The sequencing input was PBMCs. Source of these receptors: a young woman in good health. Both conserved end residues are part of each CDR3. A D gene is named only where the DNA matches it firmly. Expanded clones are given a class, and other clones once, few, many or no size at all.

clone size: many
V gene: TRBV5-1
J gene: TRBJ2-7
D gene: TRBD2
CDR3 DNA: TGCGCCAGCAGCAGGACTAGCGGGAACTACGAGCAGTACTTC
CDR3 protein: CASSRTSGNYEQYF

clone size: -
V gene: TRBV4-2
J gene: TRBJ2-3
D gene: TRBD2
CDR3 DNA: TGTGCCAGCAGCCAAGGGACTAGCGGGTACACAGATACGCAGTATTTT
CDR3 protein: CASSQGTSGYTDTQYF

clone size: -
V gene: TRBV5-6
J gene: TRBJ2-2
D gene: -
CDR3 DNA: TGTGCCAGCAGCCTCCGCTCCGGGGCGAACACCGGGGAGCTGTTTTTT
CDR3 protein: CASSLRSGANTGELFF

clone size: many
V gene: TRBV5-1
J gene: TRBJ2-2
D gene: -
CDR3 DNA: TGTGCCAGCAGCTTGGCAGGGAACACCGGGGAGCTGTTTTTT
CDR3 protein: CASSLAGNTGELFF

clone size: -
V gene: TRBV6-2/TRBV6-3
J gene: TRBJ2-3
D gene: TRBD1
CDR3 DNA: TGTGCCAGCAGTCCTCGGACAGGGCTCCCCACAGATACGCAGTATTTT
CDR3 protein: CASSPRTGLPTDTQYF

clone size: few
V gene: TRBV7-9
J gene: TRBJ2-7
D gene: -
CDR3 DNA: TGTGCCAGCAGCCCCCGGGACGGATACGAGCAGTACTTC
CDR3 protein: CASSPRDGYEQYF

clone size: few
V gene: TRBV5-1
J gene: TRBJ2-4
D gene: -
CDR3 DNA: TGCGCCAGCAGCGGGTACGGAGGAAAAAACATTCAGTACTTC
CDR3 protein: CASSGYGGKNIQYF

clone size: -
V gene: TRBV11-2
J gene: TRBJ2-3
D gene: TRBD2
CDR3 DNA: TGTGCCAGCAGCTGGCTAGCGGGGGGGCGCACAGATACGCAGTATTTT
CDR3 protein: CASSWLAGGRTDTQYF

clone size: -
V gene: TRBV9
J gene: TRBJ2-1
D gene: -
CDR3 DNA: TGTGCCAGCAGTGCCCCCCGGTTAGGGTCGGCTCCTTTGGGGTACAATGAGCAGTTCTTC
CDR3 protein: CASSAPRLGSAPLGYNEQFF

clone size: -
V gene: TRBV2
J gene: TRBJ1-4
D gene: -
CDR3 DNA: TGTGCCAGCAGGAGATGGGGGTTGAACGAAAAACTGTTTTTT
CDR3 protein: CASRRWGLNEKLFF

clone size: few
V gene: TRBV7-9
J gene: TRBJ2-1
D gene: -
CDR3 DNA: TGTGCCAGCAGCTTAGGAGAGGGGGGGCCTGACAATGAGCAGTTCTTC
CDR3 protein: CASSLGEGGPDNEQFF

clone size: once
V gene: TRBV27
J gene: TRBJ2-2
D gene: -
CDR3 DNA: TGTGCCAGCACGGGGCAGGGGAACACCGGGGAGCTGTTTTTT
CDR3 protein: CASTGQGNTGELFF

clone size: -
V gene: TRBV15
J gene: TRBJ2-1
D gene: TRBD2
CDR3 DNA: TGTGCCACCAGCACCCTACGGACTAGCGGAGGGAATGAGCAGTTCTTC
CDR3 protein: CATSTLRTSGGNEQFF

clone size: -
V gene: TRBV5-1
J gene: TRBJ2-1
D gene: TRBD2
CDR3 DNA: TGCGCCAGCAGCTTACTAGCGGGAGCACTATGGGAGCAGTCCTTC
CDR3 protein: CASSLLAGALWEQSF

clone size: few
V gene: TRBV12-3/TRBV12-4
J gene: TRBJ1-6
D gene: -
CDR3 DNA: TGTGCCAGCAGTTTAGCTACCGGGGGCGCGCCCTCACCCCTCCACTTT
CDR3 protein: CASSLATGGAPSPLHF

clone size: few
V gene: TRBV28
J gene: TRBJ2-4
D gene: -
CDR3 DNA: TGTGCCAGCAGTTCCGCGCGACAGCCCGATTACTTC
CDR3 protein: CASSSARQPDYF

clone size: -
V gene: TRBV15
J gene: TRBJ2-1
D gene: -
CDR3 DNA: TGTGCCACCAGCCTACCTCCAGGCAATGAGCAGTTCTTC
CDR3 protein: CATSLPPGNEQFF

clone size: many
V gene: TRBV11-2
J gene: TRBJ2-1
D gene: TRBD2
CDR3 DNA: TGTGCCAGCAGCTTAGTGACAGCTAGCGGGAGAGCGGGGAATGAGCAGTTCTTC
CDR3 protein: CASSLVTASGRAGNEQFF

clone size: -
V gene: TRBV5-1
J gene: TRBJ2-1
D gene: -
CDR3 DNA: TGCGCCAGCAGCTCCCGATTAACCAATGAGCAGTTCTTC
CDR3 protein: CASSSRLTNEQFF

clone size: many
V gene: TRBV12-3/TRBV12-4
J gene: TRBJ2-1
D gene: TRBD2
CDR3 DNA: TGTGCCAGCAGCCGGGGGGGGAGCTCCTACAATGAGCAGTTCTTC
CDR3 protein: CASSRGGSSYNEQFF

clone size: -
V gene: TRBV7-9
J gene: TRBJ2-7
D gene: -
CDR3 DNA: TGTGCCAGCAGCTTGGGGACCGATGCCTTTGAGCAGTACTTC
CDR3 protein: CASSLGTDAFEQYF

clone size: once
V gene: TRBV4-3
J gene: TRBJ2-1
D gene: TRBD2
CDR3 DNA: TGCGCCAGCAGCCAAGTTTCTAGCGGGAGACACGAGCAGTTCTTC
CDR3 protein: CASSQVSSGRHEQFF

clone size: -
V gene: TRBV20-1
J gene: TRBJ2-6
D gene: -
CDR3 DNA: TGCAATGCTAGGGCATCTGGGGCCAACGTCCTGACTTTC
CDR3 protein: CNARASGANVLTF

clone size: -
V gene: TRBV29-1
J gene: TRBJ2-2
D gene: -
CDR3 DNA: TGCAGCGTTCGCTTAACCACCGGGGAGCTGTTTTTT
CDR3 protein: CSVRLTTGELFF

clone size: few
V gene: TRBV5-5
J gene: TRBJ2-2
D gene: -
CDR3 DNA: TGTGCCAGCAGCCCGACACGGATCCGGGAGCTGTTTTTT
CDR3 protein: CASSPTRIRELFF

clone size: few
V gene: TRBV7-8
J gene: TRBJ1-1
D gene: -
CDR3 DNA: TGTGCCAGCAGCTTGTCGGACAGCCGGAAGGCTGAAGCTTTCTTT
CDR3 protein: CASSLSDSRKAEAFF

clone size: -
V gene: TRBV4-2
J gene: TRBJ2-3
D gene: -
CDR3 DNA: TGTGCCAGCAGCCAAAGTCGCGACAGGGAGGGTGCAGATACGCAGTATTTT
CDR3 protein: CASSQSRDREGADTQYF

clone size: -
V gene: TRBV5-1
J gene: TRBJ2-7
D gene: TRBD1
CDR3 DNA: TGCGCCAGCAGCTTTAGATGGACAGGGAGCGAGCAGTACTTC
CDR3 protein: CASSFRWTGSEQYF

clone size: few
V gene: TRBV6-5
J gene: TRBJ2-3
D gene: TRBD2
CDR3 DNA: TGTGCCAGCAGTTCCCAGGGGACTAGAAGTCCAGATACGCAGTATTTT
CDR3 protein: CASSSQGTRSPDTQYF

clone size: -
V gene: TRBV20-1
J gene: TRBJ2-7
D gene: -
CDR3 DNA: TGCAGTGCTAGATCCCACAACTTCGAGCAGTACTTC
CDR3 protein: CSARSHNFEQYF

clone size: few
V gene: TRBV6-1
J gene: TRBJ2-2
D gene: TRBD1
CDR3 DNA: TGTGCCAGCAGGATTTCCGGGACAGGGTTAAACGGGGAGCTGTTTTTT
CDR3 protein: CASRISGTGLNGELFF

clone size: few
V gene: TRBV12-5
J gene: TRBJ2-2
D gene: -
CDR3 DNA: TGTGCTAGTGGTTTGATGACCCCGAACACCGGGGAGCTGTTTTTT
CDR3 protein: CASGLMTPNTGELFF

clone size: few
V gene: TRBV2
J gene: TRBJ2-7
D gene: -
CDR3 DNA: TGTGCCAGCAGTGAAGTGGGAGGATACTCCTACGAGCAGTACTTC
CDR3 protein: CASSEVGGYSYEQYF

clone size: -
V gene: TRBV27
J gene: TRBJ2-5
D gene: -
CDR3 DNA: TGTGCCAGCAGTTTACGGGGACTCAGGGGGGAGACCCAGTACTTC
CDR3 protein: CASSLRGLRGETQYF

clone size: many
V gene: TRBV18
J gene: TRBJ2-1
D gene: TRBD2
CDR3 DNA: TGTGCCAGCTCACCCCCTAGCGGGAGGGCTTCCCATGAGCAGTTCTTC
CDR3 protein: CASSPPSGRASHEQFF

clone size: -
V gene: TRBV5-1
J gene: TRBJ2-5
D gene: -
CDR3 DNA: TGCGCCAGCAGCTTAACTCTAGGGAGGGAGACCCAGTACTTC
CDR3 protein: CASSLTLGRETQYF

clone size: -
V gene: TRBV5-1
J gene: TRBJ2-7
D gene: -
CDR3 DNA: TGCGCCAGCGCTCCGGCGGACCGCTACGAGCAGTACTTC
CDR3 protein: CASAPADRYEQYF

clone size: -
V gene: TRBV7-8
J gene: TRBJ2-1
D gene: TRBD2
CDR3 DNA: TGTGCCAGCAGCTTAGTAGGGGAGGGCAATGAGCAGTTCTTC
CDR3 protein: CASSLVGEGNEQFF

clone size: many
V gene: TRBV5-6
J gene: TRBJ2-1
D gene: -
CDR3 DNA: TGTGCCAGCAGCTTGGGAGGGCGGGGACTCGACAATGAGCAGTTCTTC
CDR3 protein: CASSLGGRGLDNEQFF

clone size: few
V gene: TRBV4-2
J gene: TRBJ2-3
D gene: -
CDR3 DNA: TGTGCCAGCAGCCAGGGCAGCCGGCCCGATACGCAGTATTTT
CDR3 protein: CASSQGSRPDTQYF

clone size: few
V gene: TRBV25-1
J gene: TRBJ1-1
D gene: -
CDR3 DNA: TGTGCCAGCAGTGAATACCAGGGAAGGTACACTGAAGCTTTCTTT
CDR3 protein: CASSEYQGRYTEAFF

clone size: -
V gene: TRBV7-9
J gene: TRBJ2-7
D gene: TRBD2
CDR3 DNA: TGTGCCAGCACAGATCCGGGAGGGATCGTCTACGAGCAGTACTTC
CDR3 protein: CASTDPGGIVYEQYF

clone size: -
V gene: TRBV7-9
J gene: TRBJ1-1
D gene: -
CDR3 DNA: TGTGCCAGCAGGCAACCGGGGGGCTTGGCTTTCTTT
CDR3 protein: CASRQPGGLAFF

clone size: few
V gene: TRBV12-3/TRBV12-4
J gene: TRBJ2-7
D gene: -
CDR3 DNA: TGTGCCAGCACCCCCGGGACTCGCTACGAGCAGTACTTC
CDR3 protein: CASTPGTRYEQYF

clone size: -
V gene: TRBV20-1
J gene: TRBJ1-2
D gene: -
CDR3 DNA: TGCAGTGCTAGTAAATGGACCGGGACAATCTATGGCTACACCTTC
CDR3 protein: CSASKWTGTIYGYTF

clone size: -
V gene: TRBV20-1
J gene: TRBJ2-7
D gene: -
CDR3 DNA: TGCAGTGCTAGAGATGGTCGGACTCAAGATAAGCAGTACTTC
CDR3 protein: CSARDGRTQDKQYF

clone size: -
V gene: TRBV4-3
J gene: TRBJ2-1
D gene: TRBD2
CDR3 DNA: TGCGCCAGCAGCCAAGGGTTTAGCGGGAGTACCAATGAGCAGTTCTTC
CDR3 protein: CASSQGFSGSTNEQFF

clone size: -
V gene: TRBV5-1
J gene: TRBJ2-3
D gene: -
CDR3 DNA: TGCGCCAGCAGCTTGAGTATGCGGCCAGATACGCAGTATTTT
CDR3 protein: CASSLSMRPDTQYF

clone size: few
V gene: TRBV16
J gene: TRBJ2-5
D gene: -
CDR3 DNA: TGTGCCAGCAGCCTAATTCAGCCGAAAGAGACCCAGTACTTC
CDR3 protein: CASSLIQPKETQYF